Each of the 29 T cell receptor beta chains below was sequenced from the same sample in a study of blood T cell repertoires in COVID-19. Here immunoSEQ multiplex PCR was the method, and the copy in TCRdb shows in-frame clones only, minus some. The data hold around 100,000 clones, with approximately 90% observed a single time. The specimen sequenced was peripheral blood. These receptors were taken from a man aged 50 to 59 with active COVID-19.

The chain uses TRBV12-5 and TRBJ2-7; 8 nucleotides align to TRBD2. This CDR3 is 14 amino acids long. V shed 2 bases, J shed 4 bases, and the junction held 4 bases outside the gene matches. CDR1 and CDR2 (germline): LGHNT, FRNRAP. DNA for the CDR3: TGTGCTAGTGGTTTGCGGGAGGGATCATACGAGCAGTACGTC. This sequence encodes CASGLREGSYEQYV.

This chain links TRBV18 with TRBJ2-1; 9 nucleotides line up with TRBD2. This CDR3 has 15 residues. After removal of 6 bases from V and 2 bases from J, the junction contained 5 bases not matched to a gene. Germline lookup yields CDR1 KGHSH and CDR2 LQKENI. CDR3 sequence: CASSPLAGTYNEQFF. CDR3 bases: TGTGCCAGCTCGCCGCTAGCGGGAACCTACAATGAGCAGTTCTTC.

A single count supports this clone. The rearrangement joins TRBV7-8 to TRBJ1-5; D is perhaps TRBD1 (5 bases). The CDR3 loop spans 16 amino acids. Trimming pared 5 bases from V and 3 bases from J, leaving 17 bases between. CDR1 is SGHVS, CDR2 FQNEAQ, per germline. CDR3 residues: CASSPLRGGNNQPQHF. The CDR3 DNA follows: TGTGCCAGCAGCCCACTACGGGGGGGAAACAATCAGCCCCAGCATTTT.

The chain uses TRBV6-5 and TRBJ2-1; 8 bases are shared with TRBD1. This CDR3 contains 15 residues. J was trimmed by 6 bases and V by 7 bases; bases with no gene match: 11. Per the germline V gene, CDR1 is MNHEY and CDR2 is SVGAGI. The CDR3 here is CASTSDRGTVNEQFF. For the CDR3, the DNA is TGTGCCAGCACTTCCGACAGGGGCACGGTCAATGAGCAGTTCTTC.

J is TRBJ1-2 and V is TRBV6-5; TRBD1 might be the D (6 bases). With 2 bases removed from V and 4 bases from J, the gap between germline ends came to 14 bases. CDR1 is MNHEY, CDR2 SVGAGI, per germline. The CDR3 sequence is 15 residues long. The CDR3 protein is CASSYNRGGGYGYTF. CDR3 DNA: TGTGCCAGCAGTTACAACCGGGGAGGGGGCTATGGCTACACCTTC.

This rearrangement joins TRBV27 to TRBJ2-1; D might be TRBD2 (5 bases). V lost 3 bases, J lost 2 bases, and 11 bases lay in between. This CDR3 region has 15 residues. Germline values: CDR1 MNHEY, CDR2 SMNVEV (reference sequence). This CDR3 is CASSFRGLAYNEQFF. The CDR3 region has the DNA TGTGCCAGCAGTTTCCGCGGGCTTGCCTACAATGAGCAGTTCTTC.

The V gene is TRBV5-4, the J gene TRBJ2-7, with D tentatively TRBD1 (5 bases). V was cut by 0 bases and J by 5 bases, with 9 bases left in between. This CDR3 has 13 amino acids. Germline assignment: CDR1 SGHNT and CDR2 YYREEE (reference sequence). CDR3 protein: CASSLGAGNEQYF. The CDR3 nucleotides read TGTGCCAGCAGCTTGGGGGCAGGGAACGAGCAGTACTTC.

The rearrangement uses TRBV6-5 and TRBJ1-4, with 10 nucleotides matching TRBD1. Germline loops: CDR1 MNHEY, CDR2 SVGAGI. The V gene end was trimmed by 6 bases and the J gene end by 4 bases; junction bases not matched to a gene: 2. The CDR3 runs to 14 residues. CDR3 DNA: TGTGCCAGCAGGACAGGGGGCCATAATGAAAAACTGTTTTTT. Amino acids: CASRTGGHNEKLFF.

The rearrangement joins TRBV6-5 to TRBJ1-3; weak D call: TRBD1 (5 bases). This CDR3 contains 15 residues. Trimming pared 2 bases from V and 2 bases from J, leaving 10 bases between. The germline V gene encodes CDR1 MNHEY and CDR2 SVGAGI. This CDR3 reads CASSYQGGAGNTIYF. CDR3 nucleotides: TGTGCCAGCAGTTACCAGGGAGGAGCTGGAAACACCATATATTTT.

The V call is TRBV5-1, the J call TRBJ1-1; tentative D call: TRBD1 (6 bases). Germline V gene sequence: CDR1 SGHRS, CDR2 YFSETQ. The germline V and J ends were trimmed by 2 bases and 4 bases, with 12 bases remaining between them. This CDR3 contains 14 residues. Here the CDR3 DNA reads TGCGCCAGCAGCTTCGGGGGGCAAGCCACTGAAGCTTTCTTT. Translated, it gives CASSFGGQATEAFF.

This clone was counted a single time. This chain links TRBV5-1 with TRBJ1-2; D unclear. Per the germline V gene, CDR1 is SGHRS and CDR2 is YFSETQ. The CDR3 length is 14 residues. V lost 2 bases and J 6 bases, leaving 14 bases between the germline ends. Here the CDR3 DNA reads TGCGCCAGCAGCTTAACCGGAGAAGTTGATGGCTACACCTTC. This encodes CASSLTGEVDGYTF. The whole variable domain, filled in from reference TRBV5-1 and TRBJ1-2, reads KAGVTQTPRYLIKTRGQQVTLSCSPISGHRSVSWYQQTPGQGLQFLFEYFSETQRNKGNFPGRFSGRQFSNSRSEMNVSTLELGDSALYLCASSLTGEVDGYTFGSGTRLTVV.

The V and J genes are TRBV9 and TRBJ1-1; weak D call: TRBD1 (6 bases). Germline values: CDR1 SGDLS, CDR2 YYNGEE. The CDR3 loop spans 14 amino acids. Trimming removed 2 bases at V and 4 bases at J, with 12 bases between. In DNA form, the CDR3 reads TGTGCCAGCAGCGTGGGGGGGCGAGGCACTGAAGCTTTCTTT. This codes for CASSVGGRGTEAFF.

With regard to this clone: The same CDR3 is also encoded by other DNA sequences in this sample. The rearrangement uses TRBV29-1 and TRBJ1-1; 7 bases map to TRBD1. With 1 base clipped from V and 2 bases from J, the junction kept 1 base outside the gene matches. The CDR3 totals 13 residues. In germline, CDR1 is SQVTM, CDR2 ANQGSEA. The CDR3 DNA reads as TGCAGCGTTGAAGGACAGGGTAACACTGAAGCTTTCTTT. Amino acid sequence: CSVEGQGNTEAFF.

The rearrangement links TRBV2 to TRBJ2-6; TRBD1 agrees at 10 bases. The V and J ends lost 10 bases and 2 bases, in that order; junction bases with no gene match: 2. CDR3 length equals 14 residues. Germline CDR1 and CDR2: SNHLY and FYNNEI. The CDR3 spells CATDRGAGANVLTF. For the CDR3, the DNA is TGTGCCACGGACAGGGGGGCTGGGGCCAACGTCCTGACTTTC.

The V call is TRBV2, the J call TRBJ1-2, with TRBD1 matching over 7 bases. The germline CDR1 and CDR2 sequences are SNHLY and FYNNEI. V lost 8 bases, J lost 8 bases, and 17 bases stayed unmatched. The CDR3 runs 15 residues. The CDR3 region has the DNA TGTGCCAGCCGAGACAGGGCCGCGGGGGGAAAGGGCTACACCTTC. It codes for CASRDRAAGGKGYTF.

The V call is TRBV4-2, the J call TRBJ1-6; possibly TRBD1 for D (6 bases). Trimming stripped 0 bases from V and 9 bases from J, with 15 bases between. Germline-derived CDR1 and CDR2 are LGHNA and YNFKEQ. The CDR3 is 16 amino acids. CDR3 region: CASSQDPGERSSPLHF. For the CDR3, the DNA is TGTGCCAGCAGCCAAGACCCAGGGGAAAGAAGTTCACCCCTCCACTTT.

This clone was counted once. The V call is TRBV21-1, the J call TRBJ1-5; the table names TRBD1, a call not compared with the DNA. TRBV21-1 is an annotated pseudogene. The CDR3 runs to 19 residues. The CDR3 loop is CASSALVPGQGPSNQPQHF. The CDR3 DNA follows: TGTGCCAGCAGCGCCCTCGTCCCGGGACAGGGGCCTAGCAATCAGCCCCAGCATTTT.

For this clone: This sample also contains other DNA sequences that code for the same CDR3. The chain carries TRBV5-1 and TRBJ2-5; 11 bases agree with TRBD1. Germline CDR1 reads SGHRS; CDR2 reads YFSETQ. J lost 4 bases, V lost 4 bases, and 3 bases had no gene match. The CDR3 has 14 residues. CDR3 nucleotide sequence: TGCGCCAGCAGCCCGGGACAGGGGGGAGAGACCCAGTACTTC. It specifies CASSPGQGGETQYF.

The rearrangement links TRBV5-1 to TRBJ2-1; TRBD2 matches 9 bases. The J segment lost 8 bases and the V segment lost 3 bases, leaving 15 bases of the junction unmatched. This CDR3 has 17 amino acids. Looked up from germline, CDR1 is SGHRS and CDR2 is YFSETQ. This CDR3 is CASSSIAGAAHQDEQFF. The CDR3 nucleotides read TGCGCCAGCAGCTCTATAGCGGGAGCAGCCCATCAGGATGAGCAGTTCTTC.

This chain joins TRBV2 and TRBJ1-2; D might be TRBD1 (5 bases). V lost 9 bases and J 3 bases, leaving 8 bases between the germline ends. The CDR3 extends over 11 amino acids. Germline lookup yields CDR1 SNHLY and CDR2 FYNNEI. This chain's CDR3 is CARSGHYGYTF. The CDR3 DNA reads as TGTGCCAGGTCAGGGCACTATGGCTACACCTTC. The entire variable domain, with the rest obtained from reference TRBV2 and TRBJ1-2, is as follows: EPEVTQTPSHQVTQMGQEVILRCVPISNHLYFYWYRQILGQKVEFLVSFYNNEISEKSEIFDDQFSVERPDGSNFTLKIRSTKLEDSAMYFCARSGHYGYTFGSGTRLTVV.

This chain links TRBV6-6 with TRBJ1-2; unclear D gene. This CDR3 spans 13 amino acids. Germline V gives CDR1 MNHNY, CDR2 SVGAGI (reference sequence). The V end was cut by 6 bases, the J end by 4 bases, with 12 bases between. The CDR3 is CASSMGPGYGYTF. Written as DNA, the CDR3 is TGTGCCAGCAGCATGGGTCCGGGCTATGGCTACACCTTC.

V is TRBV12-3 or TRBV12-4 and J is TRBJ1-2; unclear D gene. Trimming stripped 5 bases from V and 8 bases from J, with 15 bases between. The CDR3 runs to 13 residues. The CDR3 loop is CASSLTTDRGYTF. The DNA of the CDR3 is TGTGCCAGCAGTCTTACGACTGATAGGGGCTACACCTTC.

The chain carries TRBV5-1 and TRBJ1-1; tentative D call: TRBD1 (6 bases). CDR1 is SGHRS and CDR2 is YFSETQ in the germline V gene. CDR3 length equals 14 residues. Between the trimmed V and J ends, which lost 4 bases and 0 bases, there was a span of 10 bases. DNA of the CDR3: TGCGCCAGCAGCCGGGACACTTTGAACACTGAAGCTTTCTTT. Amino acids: CASSRDTLNTEAFF. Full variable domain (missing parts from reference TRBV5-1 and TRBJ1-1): KAGVTQTPRYLIKTRGQQVTLSCSPISGHRSVSWYQQTPGQGLQFLFEYFSETQRNKGNFPGRFSGRQFSNSRSEMNVSTLELGDSALYLCASSRDTLNTEAFFGQGTRLTVV.

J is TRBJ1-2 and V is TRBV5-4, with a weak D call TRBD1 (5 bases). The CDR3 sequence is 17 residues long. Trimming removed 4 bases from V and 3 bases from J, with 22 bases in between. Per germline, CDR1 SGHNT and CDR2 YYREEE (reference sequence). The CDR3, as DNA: TGTGCCAGCAGCCCCCCCGGTACGGGGGAGGAAGACTATGGCTACACCTTC. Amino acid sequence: CASSPPGTGEEDYGYTF. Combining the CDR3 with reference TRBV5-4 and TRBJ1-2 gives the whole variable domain ETGVTQSPTHLIKTRGQQVTLRCSSQSGHNTVSWYQQALGQGPQFIFQYYREEENGRGNFPPRFSGLQFPNYSSELNVNALELDDSALYLCASSPPGTGEEDYGYTFGSGTRLTVV.

In DNA form, the CDR3 reads TGTGCCAGCAGCCAACCGACAGGGGTGAACACTGAAGCTTTCTTT. It translates to CASSQPTGVNTEAFF. The chain uses TRBV5-6 and TRBJ1-1, with TRBD1 identical over 8 bases. Per germline, CDR1 SGHDT and CDR2 YYEEEE. V lost 4 bases to trimming and J lost 0 bases; unmatched junction nucleotides: 5. This CDR3 spans 15 amino acids.

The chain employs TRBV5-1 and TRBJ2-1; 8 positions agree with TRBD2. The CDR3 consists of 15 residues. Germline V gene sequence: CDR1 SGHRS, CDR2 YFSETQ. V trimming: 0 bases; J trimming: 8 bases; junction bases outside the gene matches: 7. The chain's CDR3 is CASSLGRGGRDEQFF. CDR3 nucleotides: TGCGCCAGCAGCTTGGGACGCGGGGGGCGTGATGAGCAGTTCTTC.

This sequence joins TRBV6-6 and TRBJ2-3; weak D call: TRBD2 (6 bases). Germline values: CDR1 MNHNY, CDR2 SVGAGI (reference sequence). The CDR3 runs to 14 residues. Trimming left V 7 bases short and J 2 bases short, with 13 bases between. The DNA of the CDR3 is TGTGCCAGCAAGACTAGGCGAGACACAGATACGCAGTATTTT. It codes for CASKTRRDTDTQYF.

The CDR3 region is CASSQRGTYGYTF. The CDR3, as DNA: TGTGCCAGCAGCCAACGGGGGACCTATGGCTACACCTTC. This chain links TRBV3-1 (or the pseudogene TRBV3-2) with TRBJ1-2; D perhaps matches TRBD1 (5 bases). The CDR3 contains 13 residues. Per the germline V gene, CDR1 is LGHDT and CDR2 is YNNKEL (reference sequence). The V end lost 2 bases, the J end lost 4 bases, and 8 bases lay between the germline ends.

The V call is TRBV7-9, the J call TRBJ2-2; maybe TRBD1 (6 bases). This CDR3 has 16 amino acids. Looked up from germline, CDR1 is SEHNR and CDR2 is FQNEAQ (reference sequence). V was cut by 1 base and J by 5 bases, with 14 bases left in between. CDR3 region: CASSLDSGQKTGELFF. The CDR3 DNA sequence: TGTGCCAGCAGCTTAGACTCGGGACAAAAAACCGGGGAGCTGTTTTTT.